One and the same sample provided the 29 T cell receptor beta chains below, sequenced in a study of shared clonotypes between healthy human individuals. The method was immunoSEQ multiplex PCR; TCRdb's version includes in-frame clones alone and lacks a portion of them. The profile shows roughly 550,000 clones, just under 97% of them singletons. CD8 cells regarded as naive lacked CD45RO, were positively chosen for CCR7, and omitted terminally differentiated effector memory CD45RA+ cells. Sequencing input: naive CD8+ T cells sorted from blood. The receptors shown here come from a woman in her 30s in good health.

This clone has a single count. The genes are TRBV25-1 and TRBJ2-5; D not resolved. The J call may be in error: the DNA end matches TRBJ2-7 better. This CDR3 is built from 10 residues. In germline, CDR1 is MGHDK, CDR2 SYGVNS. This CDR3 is CASKDGEQYF. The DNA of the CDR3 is TGTGCCAGCAAAGACGGCGAGCAGTACTTC.

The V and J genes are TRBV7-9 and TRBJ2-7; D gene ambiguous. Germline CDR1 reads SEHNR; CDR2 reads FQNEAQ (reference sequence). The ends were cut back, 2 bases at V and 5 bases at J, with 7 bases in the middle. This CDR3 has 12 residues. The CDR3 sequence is CASSLYGDEQYF. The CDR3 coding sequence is TGTGCCAGCAGCTTATATGGAGACGAGCAGTACTTC. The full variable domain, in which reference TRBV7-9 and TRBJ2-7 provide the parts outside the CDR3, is DTGVSQNPRHKITKRGQNVTFRCDPISEHNRLYWYRQTLGQGPEFLTYFQNEAQLEKSRLLSDRFSAERPKGSFSTLEIQRTEQGDSAMYLCASSLYGDEQYFGPGTRLTVT.

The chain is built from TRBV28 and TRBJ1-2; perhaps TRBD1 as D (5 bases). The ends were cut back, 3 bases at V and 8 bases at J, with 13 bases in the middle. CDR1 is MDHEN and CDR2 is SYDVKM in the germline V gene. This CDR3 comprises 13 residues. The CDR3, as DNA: TGTGCCAGCAGTTTTGGGGCAGGGAGAGGCTACACCTTC. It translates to CASSFGAGRGYTF.

The CDR3 nucleotides are TGCGCCAGCAGCCACCCGACTAGCGGCTATGAGCAGTTCTTC. Protein: CASSHPTSGYEQFF. The chain is built from TRBV4-1 and TRBJ2-1; 9 bases line up with TRBD2. The V gene end was trimmed by 3 bases and the J gene end by 8 bases; junction bases not matched to a gene: 5. CDR3 length equals 14 residues. The V gene's germline CDR1 is MGHRA and CDR2 YSYEKL.

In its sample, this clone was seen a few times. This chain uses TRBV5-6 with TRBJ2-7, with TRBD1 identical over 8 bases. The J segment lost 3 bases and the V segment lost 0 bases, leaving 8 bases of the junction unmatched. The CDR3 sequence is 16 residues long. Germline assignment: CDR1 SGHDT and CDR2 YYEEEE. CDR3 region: CASSLALDRALYEQYF. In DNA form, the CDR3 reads TGTGCCAGCAGCTTGGCGCTGGACAGGGCACTCTACGAGCAGTACTTC.

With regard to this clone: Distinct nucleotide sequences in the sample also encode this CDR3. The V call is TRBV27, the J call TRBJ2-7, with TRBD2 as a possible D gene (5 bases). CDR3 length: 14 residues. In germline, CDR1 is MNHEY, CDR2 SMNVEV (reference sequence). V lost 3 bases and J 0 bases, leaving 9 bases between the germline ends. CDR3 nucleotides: TGTGCCAGCAGTTTTTCGGGGTCCTCCTACGAGCAGTACTTC. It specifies CASSFSGSSYEQYF.

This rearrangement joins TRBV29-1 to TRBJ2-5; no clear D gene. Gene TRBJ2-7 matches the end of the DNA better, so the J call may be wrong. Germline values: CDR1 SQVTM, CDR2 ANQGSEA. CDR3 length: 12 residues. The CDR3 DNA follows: TGCAGCGTTGGCGTCAGCTCCTACGAGCAGTACTTC. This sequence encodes CSVGVSSYEQYF.

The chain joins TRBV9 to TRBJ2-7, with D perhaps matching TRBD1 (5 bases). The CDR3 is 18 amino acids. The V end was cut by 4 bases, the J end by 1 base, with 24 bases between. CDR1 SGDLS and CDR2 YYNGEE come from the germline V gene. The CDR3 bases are TGTGCCAGCAGCACCCCCAACCCGGACCCTCAGGGTTCCTACGAGCAGTACTTC. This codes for CASSTPNPDPQGSYEQYF.

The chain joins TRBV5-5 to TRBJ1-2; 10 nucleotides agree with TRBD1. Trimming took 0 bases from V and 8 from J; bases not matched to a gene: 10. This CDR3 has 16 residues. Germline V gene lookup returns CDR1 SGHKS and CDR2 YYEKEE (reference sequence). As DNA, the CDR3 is TGTGCCAGCAGCTTGGATATGGGACAGGGGCGCGAGGGCTACACCTTC. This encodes CASSLDMGQGREGYTF.

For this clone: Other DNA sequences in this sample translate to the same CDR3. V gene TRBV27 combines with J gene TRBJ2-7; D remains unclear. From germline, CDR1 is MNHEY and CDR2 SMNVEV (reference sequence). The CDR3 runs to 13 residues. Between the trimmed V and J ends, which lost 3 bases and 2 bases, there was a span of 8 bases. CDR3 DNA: TGTGCCAGCAGTTTTGGTAGGACCTACGAGCAGTACTTC. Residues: CASSFGRTYEQYF.

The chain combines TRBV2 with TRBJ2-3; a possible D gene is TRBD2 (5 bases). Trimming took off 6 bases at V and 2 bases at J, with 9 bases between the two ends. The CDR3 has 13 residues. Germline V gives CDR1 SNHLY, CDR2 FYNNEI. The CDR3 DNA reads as TGTGCCAGCAGGGAGGAGCTCACAGATACGCAGTATTTT. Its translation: CASREELTDTQYF.

Here the CDR3 DNA reads TGTGCCAGCAGTTTATCCGACTACAATGAGCAGTTCTTC. This encodes CASSLSDYNEQFF. The V and J genes are TRBV27 and TRBJ2-1; D gene unclear. This CDR3 has 13 amino acids. Germline lookup yields CDR1 MNHEY and CDR2 SMNVEV (reference sequence). With 0 bases removed from V and 3 bases from J, the gap between germline ends came to 3 bases.

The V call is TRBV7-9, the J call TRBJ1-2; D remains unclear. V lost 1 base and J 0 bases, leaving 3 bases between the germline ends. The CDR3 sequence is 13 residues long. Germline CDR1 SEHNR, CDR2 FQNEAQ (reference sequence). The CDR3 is CASSLDPNYGYTF. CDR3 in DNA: TGTGCCAGCAGCTTAGACCCTAACTATGGCTACACCTTC. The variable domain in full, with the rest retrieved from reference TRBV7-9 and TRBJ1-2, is DTGVSQNPRHKITKRGQNVTFRCDPISEHNRLYWYRQTLGQGPEFLTYFQNEAQLEKSRLLSDRFSAERPKGSFSTLEIQRTEQGDSAMYLCASSLDPNYGYTFGSGTRLTVV.

The CDR3 region has the DNA TGTGCCAGCAGCCAGACAGGGTCCTACGAGCAGTACTTC. It specifies CASSQTGSYEQYF. The chain employs TRBV5-4 and TRBJ2-7, with 7 positions matching TRBD1. The CDR3 loop spans 13 amino acids. Germline V CDR1 and CDR2: SGHNT, YYREEE (reference sequence). J lost 1 base, V lost 4 bases, and 2 bases had no gene match.

DNA of the CDR3: TGTGCCACCAGCCACGGCGACTCGGCGGTTGATACGCAGTATTTT. Translation gives CATSHGDSAVDTQYF. The rearrangement uses TRBV15 and TRBJ2-3; D uncertain. V was cut by 5 bases and J by 6 bases, with 18 bases left in between. The germline V gene encodes CDR1 LNHNV and CDR2 YYDKDF (reference sequence). The length of the CDR3 is 15 residues.

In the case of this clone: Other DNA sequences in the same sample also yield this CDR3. The CDR3 region is CASSLESQETQYF. CDR3 coding DNA: TGTGCCAGCAGCTTAGAGAGCCAAGAGACCCAGTACTTC. The rearrangement uses TRBV5-4 and TRBJ2-5; unclear D gene. In germline, CDR1 is SGHNT, CDR2 YYREEE (reference sequence). The CDR3 runs 13 residues. V lost 2 bases and J lost 1, with 6 bases in between.

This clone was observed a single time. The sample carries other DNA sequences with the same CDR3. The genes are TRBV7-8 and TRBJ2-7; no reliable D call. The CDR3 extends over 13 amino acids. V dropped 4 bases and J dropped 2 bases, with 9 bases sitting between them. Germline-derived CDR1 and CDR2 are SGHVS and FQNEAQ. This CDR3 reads CASSYGPTYEQYF. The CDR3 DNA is TGTGCCAGCAGCTACGGGCCAACCTACGAGCAGTACTTC.

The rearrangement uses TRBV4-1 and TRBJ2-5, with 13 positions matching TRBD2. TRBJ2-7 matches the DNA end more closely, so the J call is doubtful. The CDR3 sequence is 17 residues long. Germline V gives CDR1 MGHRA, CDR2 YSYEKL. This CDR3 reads CASSQVPGLAGSYEQYF. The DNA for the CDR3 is TGCGCCAGCAGCCAAGTTCCGGGACTAGCGGGATCCTACGAGCAGTACTTC.

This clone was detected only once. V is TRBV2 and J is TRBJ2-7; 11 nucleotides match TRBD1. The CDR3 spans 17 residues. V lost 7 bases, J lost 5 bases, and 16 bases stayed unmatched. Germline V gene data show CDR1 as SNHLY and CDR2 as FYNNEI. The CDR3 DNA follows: TGTGCCAGCACTCACCCCGGGGGGGACAGGGGGAGTCACGAGCAGTACTTC. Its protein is CASTHPGGDRGSHEQYF.

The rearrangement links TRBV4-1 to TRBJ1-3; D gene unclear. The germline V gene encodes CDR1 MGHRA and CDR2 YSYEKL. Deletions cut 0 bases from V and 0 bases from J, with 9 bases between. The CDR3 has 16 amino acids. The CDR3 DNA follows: TGCGCCAGCAGCCAAGATGGGCAGCACTCTGGAAACACCATATATTTT. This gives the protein CASSQDGQHSGNTIYF.

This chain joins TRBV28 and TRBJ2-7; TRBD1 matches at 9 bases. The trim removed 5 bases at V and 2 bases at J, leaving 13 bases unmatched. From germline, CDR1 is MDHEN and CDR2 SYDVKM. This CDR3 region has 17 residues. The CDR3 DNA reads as TGTGCCAGCAGTGACCTCGGGACAGGGAATCCCCCCTACGAGCAGTACTTC. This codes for CASSDLGTGNPPYEQYF.

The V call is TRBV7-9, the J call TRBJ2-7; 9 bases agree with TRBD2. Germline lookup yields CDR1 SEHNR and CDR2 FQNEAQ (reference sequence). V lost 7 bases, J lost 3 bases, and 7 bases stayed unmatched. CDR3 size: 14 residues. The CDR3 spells CASTGRTSDYEQYF. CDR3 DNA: TGTGCCAGCACTGGGAGGACTAGCGACTACGAGCAGTACTTC.

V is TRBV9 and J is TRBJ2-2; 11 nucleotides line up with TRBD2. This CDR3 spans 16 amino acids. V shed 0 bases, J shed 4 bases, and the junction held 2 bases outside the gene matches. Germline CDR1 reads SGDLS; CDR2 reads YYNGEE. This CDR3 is CASSVVAGGFTGELFF. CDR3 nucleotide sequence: TGTGCCAGCAGCGTAGTAGCGGGAGGGTTCACCGGGGAGCTGTTTTTT.

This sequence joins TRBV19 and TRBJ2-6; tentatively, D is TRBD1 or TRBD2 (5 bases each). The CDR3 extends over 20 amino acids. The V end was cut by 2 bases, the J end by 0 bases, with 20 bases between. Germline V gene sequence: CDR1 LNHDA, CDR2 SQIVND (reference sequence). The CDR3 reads CASSIWGEVGVLSGANVLTF. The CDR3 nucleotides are TGTGCCAGTAGTATATGGGGCGAGGTGGGGGTTCTCTCTGGGGCCAACGTCCTGACTTTC.

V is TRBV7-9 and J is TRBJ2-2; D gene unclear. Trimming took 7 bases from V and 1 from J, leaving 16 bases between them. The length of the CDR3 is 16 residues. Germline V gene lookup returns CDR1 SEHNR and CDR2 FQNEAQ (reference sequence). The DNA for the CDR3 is TGTGCCAGCACCGCTCTCGGGCGCGGGAACACCGGGGAGCTGTTTTTT. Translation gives CASTALGRGNTGELFF.

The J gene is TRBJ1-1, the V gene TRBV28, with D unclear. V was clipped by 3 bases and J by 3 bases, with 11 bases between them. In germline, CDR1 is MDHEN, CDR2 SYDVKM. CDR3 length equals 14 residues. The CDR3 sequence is CASSFPRGYTEAFF. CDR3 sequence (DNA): TGTGCCAGCAGTTTCCCCCGGGGATACACTGAAGCTTTCTTT.

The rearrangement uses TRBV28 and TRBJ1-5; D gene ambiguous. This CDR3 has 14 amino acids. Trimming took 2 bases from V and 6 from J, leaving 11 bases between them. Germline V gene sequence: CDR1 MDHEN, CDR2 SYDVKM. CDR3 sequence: CASSLLRVTQPQHF. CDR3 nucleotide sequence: TGTGCCAGCAGTTTACTAAGGGTTACTCAGCCCCAGCATTTT.

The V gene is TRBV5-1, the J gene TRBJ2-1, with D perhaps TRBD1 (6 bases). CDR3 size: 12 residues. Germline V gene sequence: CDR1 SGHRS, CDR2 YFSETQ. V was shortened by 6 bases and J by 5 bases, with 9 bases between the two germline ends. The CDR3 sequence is CASKDSHNEQFF. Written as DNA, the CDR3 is TGCGCCAGCAAGGACAGTCACAATGAGCAGTTCTTC.

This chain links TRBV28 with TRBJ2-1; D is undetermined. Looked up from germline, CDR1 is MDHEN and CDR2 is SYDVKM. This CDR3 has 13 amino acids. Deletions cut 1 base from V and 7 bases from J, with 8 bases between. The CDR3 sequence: CASSLSTSNEQFF. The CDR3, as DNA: TGTGCCAGCAGTTTATCCACTTCGAATGAGCAGTTCTTC.